The T cell receptor (beta chain) described here comes from a study of T-cell reconstitution after alpha-beta-depleted transplantation in children. Study-level points and caveats: It was newly produced T cells that mostly accounted for T-cell counts and diversity one year after transplant.

This clonotype was picked up a small number of times. Antigen unknown. Germline trimming cut 7 bases from V and 8 bases from J; bases unmatched to any gene: 6. The CDR3 totals 11 residues. CDR1 and CDR2 from the germline V gene are SQVTM and ANQGSEA. Unique molecular identifiers were used in preparing the TCRbeta library. TCRdb analysed the PCR reads with MiXCR anew, one entry per CDR3 protein. The profile shows around 300,000 distinct CDR3 sequences, approximately 23% of them singletons. This TCR was sampled from a male patient aged 10 to 17 who had a stem cell transplant for acute lymphoblastic leukemia, so the T cells may come from the graft donor. This material consisted of PBMCs, mostly from graft donor cells, taken 180 days after TCRalphabeta/CD19-depleted stem cell transplant. The chain is built from TRBV29-1 and TRBJ1-2, with TRBD1 matching over 8 bases. The CDR3 region has the DNA TGCAGCGCTCTGACAGGGGCCGGCTACACCTTC. This sequence encodes CSALTGAGYTF.